The following is a T cell receptor beta chain sequence with its context. Its antigen is unknown. Germline is not matched at one junction end, which may reflect a read error. This CDR3 contains 15 residues. CDR1 is SGDLS and CDR2 is YYNGEE in the germline V gene. This sample is part of a study of blood T cells in healthy people across ages. General study results and limits: Naive T cell percentage showed a strong correlation with TCR beta diversity. Estimated diversity that came from one million T cells was considered an underestimate.

Using a J-beta primer mix together with a sample-barcoded 5' primer, a second PCR was run for roughly 7 to 12 cycles. Each CDR3 protein gets one entry after TCRdb re-called the 5' RACE reads with MiXCR. Here the sample spans 1.5 million to 2 million distinct CDR3 sequences, over 25% being singletons. The source material was blood. V and J are TRBV9 and TRBJ1-4; unclear D gene. This TCR was recovered from a woman in her 30s in good health. CDR3 sequence (DNA): TGTGCCAGTAGCGTAGGGATCAGCGATAATGAAAAACGGTTTTTT. Translated, it gives CASSVGISDNEKRFF. The whole variable domain, filled in from reference TRBV9 and TRBJ1-4, reads DSGVTQTPKHLITATGQRVTLRCSPRSGDLSVYWYQQSLDQGLQFLIQYYNGEERAKGNILERFSAQQFPDLHSELNLSSLELGDSALYFCASSVGISDNEKRFFGSGTQLSVL.